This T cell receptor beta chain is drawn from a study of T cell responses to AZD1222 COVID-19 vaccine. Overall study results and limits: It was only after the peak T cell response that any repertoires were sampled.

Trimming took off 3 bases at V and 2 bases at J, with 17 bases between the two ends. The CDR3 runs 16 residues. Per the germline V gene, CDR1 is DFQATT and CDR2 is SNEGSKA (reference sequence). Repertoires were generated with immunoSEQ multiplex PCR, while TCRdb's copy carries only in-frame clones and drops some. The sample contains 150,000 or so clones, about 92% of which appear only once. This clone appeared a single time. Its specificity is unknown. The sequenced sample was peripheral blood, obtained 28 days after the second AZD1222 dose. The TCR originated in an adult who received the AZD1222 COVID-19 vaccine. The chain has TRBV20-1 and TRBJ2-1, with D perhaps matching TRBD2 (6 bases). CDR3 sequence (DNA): TGCAGTGCTAGTGGGTCTAGCGCCCAGACCTACAATGAGCAGTTCTTC. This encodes CSASGSSAQTYNEQFF.